What follows are 17 T cell receptor beta chains derived from one specimen sequenced in a study of T cell responses to AZD1222 COVID-19 vaccine. This table comes from immunoSEQ multiplex PCR, and its TCRdb copy is limited to in-frame clones, with some not included. Of 95,000 to 150,000 clones listed, about nine tenths are singletons. The source was peripheral blood, collected on day 0 of AZD1222 vaccination. The receptors stem from an adult in good health.

V and J are TRBV12-3 or TRBV12-4 and TRBJ2-5; 8 bases match TRBD2. With 3 bases clipped from V and 5 bases from J, the junction kept 2 bases outside the gene matches. CDR3 length: 13 residues. CDR3 loop: CASSLTGGETQYF. The CDR3 bases are TGTGCCAGCAGTTTGACGGGGGGGGAGACCCAGTACTTC.

The genes are TRBV4-3 and TRBJ2-5; D gene unclear. This CDR3 is built from 14 residues. Trimming took 1 base from V and 5 from J, leaving 11 bases between them. Germline CDR1 and CDR2: LGHNA and YSLEER. CDR3 protein: CASSQAKFGETQYF. The CDR3 nucleotides read TGCGCCAGCAGCCAAGCGAAGTTCGGGGAGACCCAGTACTTC.

This chain connects TRBV9 to TRBJ1-6; D call uncertain. Germline-derived CDR1 and CDR2 are SGDLS and YYNGEE. The CDR3 runs 15 residues. V was pared by 0 bases and J by 7 bases, with 11 bases between. CDR3 sequence reads: CASSVEGRRNSPLHF. CDR3 nucleotides: TGTGCCAGCAGCGTAGAAGGCAGGAGGAATTCACCCCTCCACTTT.

The J gene is TRBJ1-1, the V gene TRBV10-3; D is undetermined. Germline V gene sequence: CDR1 ENHRY, CDR2 SYGVKD. V shed 2 bases and J shed 8 bases, with 9 bases lying between them. The CDR3 has 12 amino acids. Written as DNA, the CDR3 is TGTGCCATCAGTGAGATCGGGTTGGAAGCTTTCTTT. Translating it yields CAISEIGLEAFF.

The rearrangement uses TRBV19 and TRBJ2-7; perhaps TRBD2 as D (5 bases). CDR1 and CDR2 from the germline V gene are LNHDA and SQIVND (reference sequence). V was cut by 8 bases and J by 2 bases, with 7 bases left in between. The CDR3 contains 11 residues. In DNA form, the CDR3 reads TGTGCCAGTGGACTGGCCTACGAGCAGTACTTC. It yields the protein CASGLAYEQYF.

This clone appeared once. This sequence joins TRBV7-2 and TRBJ1-2; D unclear. Trimming left V 1 base short and J 10 bases short, with 16 bases between. This CDR3 region has 14 residues. The germline V gene encodes CDR1 SGHTA and CDR2 FQGNSA. CDR3 DNA: TGTGCCAGCAGCTTAGGGCGAACCGCCTACTTCTACACCTTC. It translates to CASSLGRTAYFYTF.

The J gene is TRBJ2-1, the V gene TRBV4-3; TRBD1 might be the D (5 bases). Germline assignment: CDR1 LGHNA and CDR2 YSLEER. The CDR3 length is 15 residues. The V gene lost 4 bases and the J gene lost 4 bases, with 14 bases spanning the gap. This CDR3 is CASSLWNTGYNEQFF. The CDR3 DNA reads as TGCGCCAGCAGCCTCTGGAACACAGGATACAATGAGCAGTTCTTC.

CDR3 residues: CASSWTSPETQYF. The CDR3 bases are TGTGCCAGCAGTTGGACTAGCCCGGAGACCCAGTACTTC. The rearrangement joins TRBV6-2 or TRBV6-3 to TRBJ2-5; 8 bases fit TRBD2. V was pared by 4 bases and J by 5 bases, with 3 bases of the junction left unmatched. Germline loops: CDR1 MNHEY, CDR2 SVGEGT. The CDR3 has 13 residues.

This clone was seen only a few times. The V and J genes are TRBV20-1 and TRBJ1-2, with unresolved D. The CDR3 spans 13 residues. Looked up from germline, CDR1 is DFQATT and CDR2 is SNEGSKA (reference sequence). V lost 3 bases, J lost 0 bases, and 8 bases lay in between. CDR3 region: CSASHRSNYGYTF. The DNA of the CDR3 is TGCAGTGCTAGTCACAGATCTAACTATGGCTACACCTTC.

The chain joins TRBV6-5 to TRBJ1-1, with 8 bases matching TRBD1. J was trimmed by 9 bases and V by 6 bases; bases with no gene match: 9. CDR3 length: 13 amino acids. Germline V gene lookup returns CDR1 MNHEY and CDR2 SVGAGI. This CDR3 is CASRKTGAFQAFF. The CDR3 DNA is TGTGCCAGCAGGAAGACAGGGGCCTTCCAAGCTTTCTTT.

The chain carries TRBV2 and TRBJ1-1; TRBD1 matches 8 bases. Germline V gene sequence: CDR1 SNHLY, CDR2 FYNNEI. The CDR3 is made up of 15 amino acids. Trimming took 6 bases from V and 1 from J; bases not matched to a gene: 7. CDR3 in amino acids: CASRKRTGSNTEAFF. The CDR3 coding sequence is TGTGCCAGCAGGAAAAGGACAGGGTCGAACACTGAAGCTTTCTTT.

V is TRBV28 and J is TRBJ2-7; no firm D call. CDR3 size: 12 residues. Deletions cut 6 bases from V and 2 bases from J, with 8 bases between. CDR1 and CDR2 (germline): MDHEN, SYDVKM. The CDR3 DNA follows: TGTGCCAGCAGGCCCTTTACCTACGAGCAGTACTTC. As protein: CASRPFTYEQYF.

The V call is TRBV29-1, the J call TRBJ2-7; possibly TRBD1 or TRBD2 for D (6 bases each). The CDR3 is 12 amino acids. The germline CDR1 and CDR2 sequences are SQVTM and ANQGSEA. V was cut by 4 bases and J by 3 bases, with 10 bases left in between. The CDR3 here is CSVGRGNYEQYF. DNA for the CDR3: TGCAGCGTTGGGAGGGGGAACTACGAGCAGTACTTC.

The rearrangement joins TRBV21-1 to TRBJ2-3; no check of the table's D call, TRBD2, against the DNA was made. TRBV21-1 represents a pseudogene. The CDR3 spans 15 residues. CDR3 sequence (DNA): TGTGCCAGCAACCCAGGGACTAGCGACACAGATACGCAGTATTTT. Protein sequence: CASNPGTSDTDTQYF.

The chain carries TRBV7-2 and TRBJ1-2, with no clear D. Germline CDR1 and CDR2: SGHTA and FQGNSA. This CDR3 has 13 residues. The V and J ends lost 4 bases and 8 bases respectively, with 14 bases between them. CDR3 bases: TGTGCCAGCAGCTCCGATCCGACGCGCGGCTACACCTTC. This gives the protein CASSSDPTRGYTF.

The CDR3 DNA reads TGCGCCAGCAGCTTAGCGACAGGGATAGGAAACACCATATATTTT. It encodes CASSLATGIGNTIYF. This chain connects TRBV5-1 to TRBJ1-3; 7 bases agree with TRBD1. Germline CDR1 and CDR2: SGHRS and YFSETQ. This CDR3 has 15 residues. V gave up 2 bases and J gave up 4 bases; unmatched junction bases: 6.

The chain is built from TRBV4-1 and TRBJ2-7; a weak D match, TRBD1 (6 bases). This CDR3 contains 15 residues. With 7 bases removed from V and 3 bases from J, the gap between germline ends came to 19 bases. Per the germline V gene, CDR1 is MGHRA and CDR2 is YSYEKL. The CDR3 DNA reads TGCGCCAGCACCCCGACCCTGGACAGTTACTACGAGCAGTACTTC. As protein: CASTPTLDSYYEQYF.